The 25 T cell receptor beta chains reported below all come from one sample, sequenced in a study of T cells in Graves' hyperthyroidism and ophthalmopathy. Researchers amplified the TCR beta CDR3 regions from RNA transcripts. TCR CDR3 regions were first amplified by RT-PCR with HTBI primers. TCRdb re-derived calls from the multiplex PCR reads in MiXCR, one entry per CDR3 protein. Of approximately 720,000 distinct CDR3 sequences in the sample, around 20% were seen once. The sequenced sample was blood. The receptors originated from a woman between 50 and 59 years old with Graves' hyperthyroidism that later progressed to Graves' ophthalmopathy.

The rearrangement links TRBV20-1 to TRBJ2-1, with a possible D match to TRBD2 (6 bases). V was clipped by 1 base and J by 0 bases, with 22 bases between them. This CDR3 is built from 19 residues. Germline CDR1 and CDR2: DFQATT and SNEGSKA (reference sequence). CDR3 sequence: CSARVRLVKGSFSYNEQFF. Here the CDR3 DNA reads TGCAGTGCTAGAGTCCGACTAGTCAAGGGGTCCTTCTCCTACAATGAGCAGTTCTTC.

V is TRBV20-1 and J is TRBJ1-1; a possible D gene is TRBD1 (6 bases). The CDR3 is 11 residues long. Trimming removed 8 bases at V and 4 bases at J, with 11 bases between. CDR1 DFQATT and CDR2 SNEGSKA come from the germline V gene (reference sequence). The CDR3 here is CSFRGATEAFF. CDR3 sequence (DNA): TGCAGTTTTAGGGGGGCCACTGAAGCTTTCTTT.

The chain employs TRBV7-2 and TRBJ1-2; no firm D call. Trimming pared 7 bases from V and 8 bases from J, leaving 35 bases between. The CDR3 has 19 amino acids. Per the germline V gene, CDR1 is SGHTA and CDR2 is FQGNSA. The DNA for the CDR3 is TGTGCCAGCACCAACACACTAAGGTCGGTGCCGTGGAGATACTGCGGCTACACCTTC. Its translation: CASTNTLRSVPWRYCGYTF. Variable domain in full (rest from reference TRBV7-2 and TRBJ1-2): GAGVSQSPSNKVTEKGKDVELRCDPISGHTALYWYRQSLGQGLEFLIYFQGNSAPDKSGLPSDRFSAERTGGSVSTLTIQRTQQEDSAVYLCASTNTLRSVPWRYCGYTFGSGTRLTVV.

This clonotype was found many times. This chain joins TRBV6-2 or TRBV6-3 and TRBJ2-5, with D perhaps given as TRBD1 or TRBD2 (6 bases each). The CDR3 spans 15 residues. Looked up from germline, CDR1 is MNHEY and CDR2 is SVGEGT. Between the trimmed V and J ends, which lost 5 bases and 0 bases, there was a span of 13 bases. Here the CDR3 DNA reads TGTGCCAGCAGTAGACAGGACTACAACCAAGAGACCCAGTACTTC. Amino acid sequence: CASSRQDYNQETQYF.

This clonotype appeared many times. J is TRBJ2-1 and V is TRBV3-1; 12 positions match TRBD2. The germline V gene has CDR1 LGHDT and CDR2 YNNKEL (reference sequence). The CDR3 is 20 residues long. The trim removed 1 base at V and 1 base at J, leaving 11 bases unmatched. DNA of the CDR3: TGTGCCAGCAGCCAAGTCTGGCTAGCGGGGGGGCCTCGGTCCTACAATGAGCAGTTCTTC. This gives the protein CASSQVWLAGGPRSYNEQFF.

The V call is TRBV6-1, the J call TRBJ2-3; 9 positions match TRBD2. Germline V gene data show CDR1 as MNHNS and CDR2 as SASEGT. The CDR3 length is 15 residues. V lost 7 bases and J lost 5; bases outside the gene matches: 10. The CDR3 region has the DNA TGTGCCAGCACCGCCGGCGGGGGGGCTGGAGATACGCAGTATTTT. This sequence encodes CASTAGGGAGDTQYF.

This clonotype occurred many times. This sequence joins TRBV5-1 and TRBJ2-7; 9 bases align to TRBD1. The CDR3 contains 14 residues. V was clipped by 4 bases and J by 5 bases; unmatched bases: 7. Germline V gene lookup returns CDR1 SGHRS and CDR2 YFSETQ. CDR3 nucleotide sequence: TGCGCCAGCAGCAAGGGACAGGGTGCGAACGAGCAGTACTTC. Encoded protein: CASSKGQGANEQYF.

This clonotype came up many times. The J gene is TRBJ2-5, the V gene TRBV20-1; TRBD2 aligns across 11 bases. The CDR3 has 15 residues. V dropped 2 bases and J dropped 6; count of bases not matched to a gene: 8. The germline V gene has CDR1 DFQATT and CDR2 SNEGSKA (reference sequence). In DNA form, the CDR3 reads TGCAGTGCTAGATCGAGTAGCGGGGGGGCGCAGACCCAGTACTTC. Its translation: CSARSSSGGAQTQYF.

This clonotype was seen a handful of times. The chain employs TRBV9 and TRBJ1-1, with no clear D. From germline, CDR1 is SGDLS and CDR2 YYNGEE. V was clipped by 3 bases and J by 8 bases, with 14 bases between them. This CDR3 has 13 residues. The CDR3 DNA is TGTGCCAGCAGCGAGAGTCCGCGGGGAGAAGCTTTCTTT. Its protein is CASSESPRGEAFF.

In its sample, this clonotype was seen once. The CDR3 bases are TGTGCCAGCAGCTTGCCCACAGGGGGCTTGTTGACTGAAGCTTTCTTT. Residues: CASSLPTGGLLTEAFF. This chain connects TRBV5-4 to TRBJ1-1, with 9 bases that match TRBD1. With 1 base clipped from V and 5 bases from J, the junction kept 9 bases outside the gene matches. The CDR3 runs to 16 residues. Germline loops: CDR1 SGHNT, CDR2 YYREEE (reference sequence).

The chain employs TRBV12-3 or TRBV12-4 and TRBJ1-1; D perhaps matches TRBD1 (6 bases). CDR3 length equals 13 residues. With 8 bases removed from V and 5 bases from J, the gap between germline ends came to 15 bases. The CDR3 is CASATWGRTEAFF. For the CDR3, the DNA is TGTGCCAGCGCCACTTGGGGGCGGACTGAAGCTTTCTTT.

This clonotype was counted only a few times. The rearrangement joins TRBV6-5 to TRBJ1-4; tentatively, D is TRBD1 (6 bases). The CDR3 runs to 17 residues. Trimming removed 0 bases at V and 5 bases at J, with 16 bases between. The germline gives CDR1 MNHEY, CDR2 SVGAGI. The CDR3 region has the DNA TGTGCCAGCAGTTACTCAAACCTCGGACAGAAAAATGAAAAACTGTTTTTT. It specifies CASSYSNLGQKNEKLFF.

The chain employs TRBV29-1 and TRBJ2-1; a possible D gene is TRBD1 (5 bases). Per the germline V gene, CDR1 is SQVTM and CDR2 is ANQGSEA. The CDR3 has 14 amino acids. Trimming cost V 1 base and J 5 bases, with 12 bases left between them. CDR3 protein: CSVEGRTIDNEQFF. The CDR3 DNA is TGCAGCGTTGAAGGAAGGACAATTGACAATGAGCAGTTCTTC.

The chain has TRBV19 and TRBJ2-2; the D is unclear. Germline CDR1 is LNHDA and CDR2 is SQIVND (reference sequence). This CDR3 spans 12 amino acids. The ends were cut back, 8 bases at V and 4 bases at J, with 8 bases in the middle. CDR3 protein: CASGRVTGELFF. In DNA, the CDR3 is TGTGCCAGTGGACGGGTCACCGGGGAGCTGTTTTTT.

This clonotype turned up a few times. This chain joins TRBV6-1 and TRBJ1-4; 11 bases are a match to TRBD1. V trimming: 6 bases; J trimming: 13 bases; junction bases outside the gene matches: 10. CDR1 is MNHNS, CDR2 SASEGT, per germline. CDR3 size: 14 residues. The CDR3: CASSPGTGGMILFF. In DNA form, the CDR3 reads TGTGCCAGCAGCCCCGGGACAGGGGGAATGATACTGTTTTTT.

This clonotype was seen a few times. This chain joins TRBV6-1 and TRBJ2-7, with TRBD1 matching over 8 bases. Germline trimming cut 6 bases from V and 1 base from J; bases unmatched to any gene: 5. CDR1 is MNHNS, CDR2 SASEGT, per germline. This CDR3 is built from 14 residues. The CDR3: CASRTRDRSYEQYF. The CDR3 region has the DNA TGTGCCAGCAGAACACGGGACAGGTCCTACGAGCAGTACTTC.

Ten or more counts support this clonotype. This chain links TRBV20-1 with TRBJ1-5, with D possibly matching TRBD1 (5 bases). The germline CDR1 and CDR2 sequences are DFQATT and SNEGSKA (reference sequence). Trimming stripped 1 base from V and 5 bases from J, with 15 bases between. The length of the CDR3 is 15 residues. The CDR3 reads CSARVMGQGDQPQHF. The CDR3 DNA reads TGCAGTGCTAGAGTAATGGGGCAGGGAGATCAGCCCCAGCATTTT.

The chain joins TRBV25-1 to TRBJ2-5, with no clear D. V lost 5 bases, J lost 4 bases, and 20 bases lay in between. The CDR3 spans 16 residues. Per the germline V gene, CDR1 is MGHDK and CDR2 is SYGVNS. CDR3 sequence (DNA): TGTGCCAGCAGTCCCCGATCCCATACGGTAGGAGAGACCCAGTACTTC. It encodes CASSPRSHTVGETQYF.

CDR3 sequence (DNA): TGTGCCAGCAGCCAAGGACCGGGGGCGGATGATTCACCCCTCCACTTT. This sequence encodes CASSQGPGADDSPLHF. The chain joins TRBV3-1 to TRBJ1-6; D perhaps matches TRBD1 (6 bases). Germline assignment: CDR1 LGHDT and CDR2 YNNKEL (reference sequence). Deletions cut 1 base from V and 8 bases from J, with 15 bases between. This CDR3 spans 16 amino acids.

Points on this clonotype: Being one base from a much bigger clone, this may be a read error. The chain carries TRBV20-1 and TRBJ2-1, with 15 bases lining up with TRBD2. Germline values: CDR1 DFQATT, CDR2 SNEGSKA (reference sequence). CDR3 length equals 16 residues. Trimming cost V 6 bases and J 11 bases; bases outside gene matches: 14. The CDR3 DNA reads as TGCAGTGCCCATAGCCGGACTAGCGGGGGGGGTAATAAGCAGTTCTTC. Amino acid sequence: CSAHSRTSGGGNKQFF.

The chain joins TRBV30 to TRBJ1-3; D ambiguous. This CDR3 is 13 amino acids long. V lost 2 bases and J lost 4, with 9 bases in between. CDR1 and CDR2 from the germline V gene are GTSNPN and SVGIG (reference sequence). CDR3: CAWSTGWGNTIYF. The CDR3 nucleotides read TGTGCCTGGAGTACGGGTTGGGGAAACACCATATATTTT.

The CDR3, as DNA: TGTGCCAGCAGCCAAGAAGGGAGCGGGGGGCCCGCCGGGGAGCTGTTTTTT. Translation gives CASSQEGSGGPAGELFF. The chain uses TRBV3-1 and TRBJ2-2, with TRBD2 identical over 9 bases. Germline V gives CDR1 LGHDT, CDR2 YNNKEL (reference sequence). The CDR3 has 17 amino acids. Trimming cost V 0 bases and J 6 bases; bases outside gene matches: 8.

There are many counts of this clonotype. The V call is TRBV2, the J call TRBJ2-5; D gene ambiguous. Trimming left V 3 bases short and J 3 bases short, with 14 bases between. This CDR3 is built from 15 residues. CDR1 is SNHLY and CDR2 is FYNNEI in the germline V gene. For the CDR3, the DNA is TGTGCCAGCAGTGAGCTCAGGACGCAAGAAGAGACCCAGTACTTC. Protein product: CASSELRTQEETQYF.

This clonotype was observed a handful of times. The genes are TRBV6-1 and TRBJ1-5; D remains ambiguous. V lost 5 bases to trimming and J lost 2 bases, with 16 bases between them. Germline lookup yields CDR1 MNHNS and CDR2 SASEGT. The CDR3 has 16 residues. The CDR3 DNA is TGTGCCAGCAGTTCCTTTTCTCGAACAGGCAATCAGCCCCAGCATTTT. Translating gives CASSSFSRTGNQPQHF.

The rearrangement joins TRBV10-2 to TRBJ2-5; the D call may be TRBD1 or TRBD2 (6 bases each). Germline CDR1 reads WSHSY; CDR2 reads SAAADI. V lost 0 bases and J 5 bases, leaving 16 bases between the germline ends. This CDR3 region has 16 residues. CDR3 residues: CASSESRGQAGETQYF. DNA for the CDR3: TGCGCCAGCAGTGAGTCCCGGGGGCAGGCGGGGGAGACCCAGTACTTC.